What follows is one TCR beta chain and its context. Per the original methods: Estimation of nucleated cell counts was performed using reference gene primer amplification. TCRdb's copy holds only in-frame clones and misses some; the assay was immunoSEQ multiplex PCR. V and J calls and clone size are given by that table; D and trimming were obtained from the DNA. The table lists 250,000 to 350,000 clones, around 89% of them singletons. This sample is drawn from a study of blood T cell repertoires in COVID-19. About the research overall: The United States, Italy and Spain provided the acute and convalescent COVID-19 samples.

Two consecutive negative NP/OP PCR tests, clearance, or resolved symptoms defined Cohort 3 recovery. CDR1 and CDR2 (germline): MNHEY, SVGAGI. The CDR3 has 15 amino acids. Trimming removed 5 bases from V and 4 bases from J; junction bases left unmatched: 8. This clonotype was obtained from a woman between 18 and 29 years old who had recovered from COVID-19. The J gene is TRBJ1-5, the V gene TRBV6-5; TRBD1 matches 7 bases. Sequencing was performed on PBMCs or T cells enriched from blood (not recorded which). As DNA, the CDR3 is TGTGCCAGCAGTCCCTCAGGGGGATTAAATCAGCCCCAGCATTTT. Amino acid sequence: CASSPSGGLNQPQHF.